Below, one TCR beta chain is given with its context. This entry is derived from a study of cytomegalovirus exposure and HLA in healthy donors. The germline V gene has CDR1 SGHNT and CDR2 YENEEA. The CDR3 has 13 residues. The trim removed 5 bases at V and 5 bases at J, leaving 2 bases unmatched. Primers included in the PCR were 60 Vbeta and 13 Jbeta primers. Profiled with immunoSEQ multiplex PCR; TCRdb holds only in-frame clones, not every one. The data hold about 160,000 clones, with around three quarters observed a single time. The TCR comes from a man aged 40-49 years in good health and CMV-seronegative. V gene TRBV11-3 combines with J gene TRBJ2-5; 10 nucleotides agree with TRBD2. What was sequenced was PBMCs. CDR3 amino acids: CASSLAGVETQYF. In DNA form, the CDR3 reads TGTGCCAGCAGCCTAGCGGGAGTCGAGACCCAGTACTTC.